The sequence of this T cell receptor (beta chain) was determined in a study of cytomegalovirus exposure and HLA in healthy donors. It was with 60 Vbeta and 13 Jbeta primers that the PCR ran. Some clones are missing from TCRdb's copy, which holds only in-frame ones; the method was immunoSEQ multiplex PCR. The sample records some 150,000 clones, roughly 80% being singletons. Looked up from germline, CDR1 is MNHNS and CDR2 is SASEGT. V was clipped by 2 bases and J by 0 bases, with 14 bases between them. This CDR3 is 16 amino acids long. This sequence joins TRBV6-1 and TRBJ2-7; weak D call: TRBD2 (7 bases). Sequencing was performed on PBMCs. This clonotype was obtained from a woman aged 40 to 55 in good health and CMV-seropositive. CDR3 bases: TGTGCCAGCAGTGAATACGGGGGGCTAACCTCCTACGAGCAGTACTTC. This gives the protein CASSEYGGLTSYEQYF.